The 21 T cell receptor beta chains listed next were all sequenced from one sample in a study of early T cells in non-severe SARS-CoV-2 infection. One entry per CDR3 protein, called by TCRdb with MiXCR from the 5' RACE reads. The sample contains some 45,000 distinct CDR3 sequences, about 7% of which appear only once. Source material: whole blood. Receptors originate from an adult who was a healthcare worker with PCR-confirmed SARS-CoV-2 infection or an uninfected control (not recorded which).

This clonotype was seen many times. This rearrangement joins TRBV7-9 to TRBJ2-1; TRBD2 matches 11 bases. The CDR3 extends over 15 amino acids. The ends lost 6 bases at V and 2 bases at J; junction bases unmatched: 3. Germline CDR1 is SEHNR and CDR2 is FQNEAQ (reference sequence). Written as DNA, the CDR3 is TGTGCCAGCAGTCCACTAGCGGGGGCCTACAATGAGCAGTTCTTC. This encodes CASSPLAGAYNEQFF. Full variable domain (rest looked up from reference TRBV7-9 and TRBJ2-1): DTGVSQNPRHKITKRGQNVTFRCDPISEHNRLYWYRQTLGQGPEFLTYFQNEAQLEKSRLLSDRFSAERPKGSFSTLEIQRTEQGDSAMYLCASSPLAGAYNEQFFGPGTRLTVL.

The table lists this clonotype with many counts. The chain carries TRBV7-3 and TRBJ2-3; tentatively, D is TRBD1 (6 bases). The CDR3 runs to 16 residues. Germline CDR1 is SGHTA and CDR2 is FQGTGA. The germline V and J ends were trimmed by 5 bases and 3 bases, with 18 bases remaining between them. In DNA, the CDR3 is TGTGCCAGCAGCCCCTACTTGGGGGCGCCTACAGATACGCAGTATTTT. Amino acids: CASSPYLGAPTDTQYF.

The CDR3 here is CASSTPDRPLLEAFF. The DNA of the CDR3 is TGTGCCAGCAGCACCCCCGACCGACCCCTACTTGAAGCTTTCTTT. V gene TRBV5-4 combines with J gene TRBJ1-1; no clear D gene. The CDR3 length is 15 residues. The V and J ends lost 4 bases and 7 bases respectively, with 20 bases between them. Germline loops: CDR1 SGHNT, CDR2 YYREEE (reference sequence).

The sample holds a few counts of this clonotype. This chain links TRBV12-3 or TRBV12-4 with TRBJ2-2, with D hard to call. The CDR3 runs to 11 residues. Trimming pared 6 bases from V and 8 bases from J, leaving 7 bases between. CDR3 bases: TGTGCCAGCAGGATAAAGGGGGAGCTGTTTTTT. It translates to CASRIKGELFF.

The chain is built from TRBV12-3 or TRBV12-4 and TRBJ2-2; D might be TRBD1 or TRBD2, each matching 5 bases. The V end was cut by 4 bases, the J end by 0 bases, with 9 bases between. This CDR3 is 15 amino acids long. For the CDR3, the DNA is TGTGCCAGCAGTTCCGGGACGGCGAACACCGGGGAGCTGTTTTTT. Residues: CASSSGTANTGELFF.

There are many counts of this clonotype. This chain connects TRBV19 to TRBJ2-2, with 7 bases fitting TRBD1. The length of the CDR3 is 15 residues. Germline V CDR1 and CDR2: LNHDA, SQIVND (reference sequence). With 2 bases clipped from V and 6 bases from J, the junction kept 6 bases outside the gene matches. CDR3 nucleotides: TGTGCCAGTAGTATAACCGACAGGGATTCCGGGGAGCTGTTTTTT. Its translation: CASSITDRDSGELFF.

In this sample, this clonotype turned up a few times. V is TRBV12-3 or TRBV12-4 and J is TRBJ2-3; 10 nucleotides line up with TRBD1. Trimming removed 5 bases from V and 3 bases from J; junction bases left unmatched: 5. There are 15 residues in the CDR3. The CDR3 spells CASSQDRGTTDTQYF. The DNA for the CDR3 is TGTGCCAGCAGTCAGGACAGGGGGACTACAGATACGCAGTATTTT.

This clonotype was seen only a few times. The chain links TRBV4-3 to TRBJ1-4, with D possibly matching TRBD1 (5 bases). The V and J ends lost 2 bases and 3 bases respectively, with 19 bases between them. This CDR3 has 18 residues. Germline V gene sequence: CDR1 LGHNA, CDR2 YSLEER. The CDR3 coding sequence is TGCGCCAGCAGCCAAAAATTCCCCCAGGGTCGGGCTAATGAAAAACTGTTTTTT. Amino acids: CASSQKFPQGRANEKLFF.

This clonotype showed up just a few times. This rearrangement joins TRBV6-2 or TRBV6-3 to TRBJ1-5, with D tentatively TRBD1 (5 bases). Germline V gene sequence: CDR1 MNHEY, CDR2 SVGEGT. This CDR3 spans 14 amino acids. The ends were cut back, 6 bases at V and 2 bases at J, with 11 bases in the middle. CDR3 in DNA: TGTGCCAGCAGAACCAGGGAGCGCAATCAGCCCCAGCATTTT. Protein: CASRTRERNQPQHF.

The chain recombines TRBV24-1 with TRBJ2-1, with TRBD2 matching 7 bases. The CDR3 extends over 14 amino acids. Germline CDR1 KGHDR, CDR2 SFDVKD. With 4 bases clipped from V and 6 bases from J, the junction kept 5 bases outside the gene matches. DNA of the CDR3: TGTGCCACCAGTGACCCCTGGGGGGGCAATGAGCAGTTCTTC. Its translation is CATSDPWGGNEQFF.

This clonotype was counted many times. J is TRBJ1-1 and V is TRBV20-1; D gene ambiguous. There are 12 residues in the CDR3. The V end was cut by 7 bases, the J end by 1 base, with 10 bases between. Germline V gene sequence: CDR1 DFQATT, CDR2 SNEGSKA (reference sequence). This CDR3 is CSVQGPNTEAFF. As DNA, the CDR3 is TGCAGTGTTCAAGGACCGAACACTGAAGCTTTCTTT.

This chain joins TRBV7-9 and TRBJ2-3, with D possibly TRBD2 on 5 matching bases. Germline CDR1 reads SEHNR; CDR2 reads FQNEAQ (reference sequence). V was clipped by 5 bases and J by 0 bases, with 18 bases between them. The CDR3 consists of 17 residues. The CDR3 DNA reads TGTGCCAGCAGCCCTTCCCGGGGTGAGTCTAGCACAGATACGCAGTATTTT. It encodes CASSPSRGESSTDTQYF.

This clonotype was recorded many times. The chain's CDR3 is CASSPRETAGNTIYF. The DNA of the CDR3 is TGTGCCAGCAGCCCAAGAGAAACAGCTGGAAACACCATATATTTT. The rearrangement joins TRBV4-2 to TRBJ1-3; no firm D call. Germline CDR1 LGHNA, CDR2 YNFKEQ. The CDR3 has 15 amino acids. The V gene lost 4 bases and the J gene lost 2 bases, with 12 bases spanning the gap.

This clonotype was seen a handful of times. The V gene is TRBV3-1, the J gene TRBJ2-7; D possibly corresponds to TRBD1 (5 bases). The V gene's germline CDR1 is LGHDT and CDR2 YNNKEL (reference sequence). Trimming cost V 7 bases and J 3 bases, with 16 bases left between them. The CDR3 length is 14 residues. The CDR3 sequence: CASTRAEGVYEQYF. The CDR3 DNA reads TGTGCCAGCACCCGGGCGGAAGGGGTCTACGAGCAGTACTTC.

This clonotype has only a few counts. The chain is built from TRBV12-3 or TRBV12-4 and TRBJ2-7; 12 bases agree with TRBD2. With V trimmed by 3 bases and J by 0 bases, 3 bases remained unmatched. This CDR3 spans 16 amino acids. The CDR3 region is CASSLTSGGLSYEQYF. Written as DNA, the CDR3 is TGTGCCAGCAGTTTGACTAGCGGGGGCCTCTCCTACGAGCAGTACTTC.

This clonotype was seen many times. V and J are TRBV2 and TRBJ2-7; D gene unclear. Germline CDR1 reads SNHLY; CDR2 reads FYNNEI. The CDR3 runs to 12 residues. V lost 7 bases, J lost 6 bases, and 13 bases lay in between. This CDR3 reads CASNAIGREQYF. For the CDR3, the DNA is TGTGCCAGCAACGCCATAGGGCGCGAGCAGTACTTC.

The J gene is TRBJ1-2, the V gene TRBV7-2, with D possibly matching TRBD1 (5 bases). The CDR3 contains 15 residues. With 4 bases removed from V and 2 bases from J, the gap between germline ends came to 14 bases. Looked up from germline, CDR1 is SGHTA and CDR2 is FQGNSA. This CDR3 reads CASSSDWGKNYGYTF. Written as DNA, the CDR3 is TGTGCCAGCAGCTCCGACTGGGGGAAGAACTATGGCTACACCTTC.

In this sample, this clonotype turned up a few times. This chain links TRBV12-3 or TRBV12-4 with TRBJ1-6, with a tentative D call TRBD1 (6 bases). Trimming left V 6 bases short and J 7 bases short, with 10 bases between. CDR3 size: 13 residues. CDR3 in DNA: TGTGCCAGCAGCCTAACAGGGAATTCACCCCTCCACTTT. Translating gives CASSLTGNSPLHF.

This clonotype was seen many times. This chain uses TRBV7-8 with TRBJ2-7; 7 nucleotides line up with TRBD2. From germline, CDR1 is SGHVS and CDR2 FQNEAQ. The CDR3 is made up of 16 amino acids. Trimming took 4 bases from V and 2 from J; bases not matched to a gene: 11. This CDR3 reads CASSSLFAGEAYEQYF. CDR3 nucleotide sequence: TGTGCCAGCAGCTCTCTCTTTGCGGGGGAAGCCTACGAGCAGTACTTC.

In its sample, this clonotype was seen many times. V and J are TRBV12-3 or TRBV12-4 and TRBJ1-1; 10 bases are a match to TRBD1. The CDR3 covers 13 residues. V was pared by 3 bases and J by 9 bases, with 4 bases of the junction left unmatched. Here the CDR3 reads CASSLGQGNQAFF. As DNA, the CDR3 is TGTGCCAGCAGTTTGGGACAGGGGAACCAAGCTTTCTTT.

This chain uses TRBV10-3 with TRBJ2-1, with D unclear. Trimming removed 10 bases at V and 3 bases at J, with 4 bases between. This CDR3 spans 10 amino acids. Germline V gene lookup returns CDR1 ENHRY and CDR2 SYGVKD. CDR3 amino acids: CATYYNEQFF. The CDR3 DNA reads TGTGCCACTTACTACAATGAGCAGTTCTTC.